This T cell receptor beta chain was sequenced in a study of shared clonotypes between healthy human individuals. Trimming pared 2 bases from V and 4 bases from J, leaving 6 bases between. Germline CDR1 and CDR2: GTSNPN and SVGIG (reference sequence). There are 11 residues in the CDR3. Measured with immunoSEQ multiplex PCR; TCRdb has only the in-frame clones, and not every one. The table lists about 470,000 clones, roughly 77% of them singletons. The rearrangement links TRBV30 to TRBJ2-7; no reliable D call. The material sequenced was PBMCs. The TCR sequence derives from a woman aged 40 to 50 in good health. Some clones in this sample may be carry-over from other donors' samples. The CDR3 nucleotides are TGTGCCTGGAGTTATAGATACGAGCAGTACTTC. Translating gives CAWSYRYEQYF.